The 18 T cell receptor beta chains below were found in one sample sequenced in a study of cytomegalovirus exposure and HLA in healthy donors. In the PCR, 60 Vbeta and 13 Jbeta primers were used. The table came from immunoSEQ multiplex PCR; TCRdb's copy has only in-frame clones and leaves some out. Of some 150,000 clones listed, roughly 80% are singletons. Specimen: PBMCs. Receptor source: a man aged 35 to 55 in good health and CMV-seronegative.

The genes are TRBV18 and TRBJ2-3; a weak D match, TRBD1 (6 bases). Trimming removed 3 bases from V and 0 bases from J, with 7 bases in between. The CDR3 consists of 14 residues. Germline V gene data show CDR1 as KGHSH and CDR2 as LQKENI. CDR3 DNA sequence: TGTGCCAGCTCACCCGGACAGAGCACAGATACGCAGTATTTT. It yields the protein CASSPGQSTDTQYF.

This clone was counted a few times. The CDR3 region has the DNA TGTGCCAGCAGCTTAATGGGGACTAGCGGGAGAACTAGCACAGATACGCAGTATTTT. It codes for CASSLMGTSGRTSTDTQYF. The V and J genes are TRBV7-8 and TRBJ2-3; 14 bases match TRBD2. The germline CDR1 and CDR2 sequences are SGHVS and FQNEAQ. The CDR3 extends over 19 amino acids. The J segment lost 0 bases and the V segment lost 2 bases, leaving 7 bases of the junction unmatched.

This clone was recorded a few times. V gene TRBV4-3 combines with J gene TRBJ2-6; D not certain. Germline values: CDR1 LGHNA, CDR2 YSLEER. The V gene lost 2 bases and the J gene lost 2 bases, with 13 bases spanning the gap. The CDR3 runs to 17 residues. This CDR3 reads CASSQSFGQAGANVLTF. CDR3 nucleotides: TGCGCCAGCAGCCAAAGCTTTGGTCAAGCTGGGGCCAACGTCCTGACTTTC.

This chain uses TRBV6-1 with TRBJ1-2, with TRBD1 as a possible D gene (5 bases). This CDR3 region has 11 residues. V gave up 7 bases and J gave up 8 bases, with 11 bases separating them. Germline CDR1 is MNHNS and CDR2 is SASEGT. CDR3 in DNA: TGTGCCAGCAATGGAGGGGCGGGCTACACCTTC. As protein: CASNGGAGYTF.

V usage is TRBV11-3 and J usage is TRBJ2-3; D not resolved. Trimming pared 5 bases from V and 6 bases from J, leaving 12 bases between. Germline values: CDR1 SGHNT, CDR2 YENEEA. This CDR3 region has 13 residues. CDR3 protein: CASSLMHFDTQYF. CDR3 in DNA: TGTGCCAGCAGCCTAATGCACTTTGATACGCAGTATTTT.

The CDR3: CASSLLGTDTQYF. The CDR3 nucleotides read TGTGCCAGCAGCCTACTAGGCACAGATACGCAGTATTTT. This sequence joins TRBV27 and TRBJ2-3; D perhaps matches TRBD2 (5 bases). CDR3 length equals 13 residues. Trimming shortened V by 6 bases and J by 1 base, and 8 bases separated the two germline ends. The V gene's germline CDR1 is MNHEY and CDR2 SMNVEV (reference sequence).

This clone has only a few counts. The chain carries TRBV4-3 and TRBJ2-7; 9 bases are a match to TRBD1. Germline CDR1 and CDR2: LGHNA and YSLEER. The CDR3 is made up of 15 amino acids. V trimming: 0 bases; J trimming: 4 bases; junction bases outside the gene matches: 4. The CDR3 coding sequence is TGCGCCAGCAGCCAAGACGAAGACAGGGGGTACGAGCAGTACTTC. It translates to CASSQDEDRGYEQYF.

CDR3 sequence: CASSHGILTEAFF. The CDR3 DNA sequence: TGCGCCAGCAGCCACGGGATCCTCACTGAAGCTTTCTTT. This sequence joins TRBV4-1 and TRBJ1-1; no reliable D call. The CDR3 consists of 13 residues. The germline V gene has CDR1 MGHRA and CDR2 YSYEKL. V lost 3 bases to trimming and J lost 4 bases, with 9 bases between them.

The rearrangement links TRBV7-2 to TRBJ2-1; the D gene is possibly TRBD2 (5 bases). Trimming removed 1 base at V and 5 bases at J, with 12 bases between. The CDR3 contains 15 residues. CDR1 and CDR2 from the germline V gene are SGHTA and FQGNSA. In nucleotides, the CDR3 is TGTGCCAGCAGCTTAGAACCTAGCCCCCACAATGAGCAGTTCTTC. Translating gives CASSLEPSPHNEQFF.

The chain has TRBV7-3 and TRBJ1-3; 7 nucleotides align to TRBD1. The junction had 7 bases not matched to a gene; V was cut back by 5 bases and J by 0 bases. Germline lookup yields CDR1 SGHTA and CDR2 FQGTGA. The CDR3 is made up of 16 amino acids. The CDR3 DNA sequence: TGTGCCAGCAGCCTACATCGGACAGGCTCTGGAAACACCATATATTTT. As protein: CASSLHRTGSGNTIYF.

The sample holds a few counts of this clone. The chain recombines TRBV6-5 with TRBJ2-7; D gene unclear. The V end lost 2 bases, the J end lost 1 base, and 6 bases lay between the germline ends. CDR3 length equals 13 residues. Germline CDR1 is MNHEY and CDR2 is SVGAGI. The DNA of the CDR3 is TGTGCCAGCAGTTACACAGAATCCTACGAGCAGTACTTC. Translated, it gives CASSYTESYEQYF.

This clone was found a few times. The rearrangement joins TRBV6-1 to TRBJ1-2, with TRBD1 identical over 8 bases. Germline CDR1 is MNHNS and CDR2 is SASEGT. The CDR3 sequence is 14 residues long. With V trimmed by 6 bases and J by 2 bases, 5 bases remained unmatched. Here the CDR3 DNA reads TGTGCCAGCAGACCGACAGGGGCGAACTATGGCTACACCTTC. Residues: CASRPTGANYGYTF.

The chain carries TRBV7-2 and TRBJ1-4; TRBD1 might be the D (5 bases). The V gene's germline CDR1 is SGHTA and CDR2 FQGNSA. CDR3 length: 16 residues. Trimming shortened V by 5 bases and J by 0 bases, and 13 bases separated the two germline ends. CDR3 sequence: CASSPGWGTTNEKLFF. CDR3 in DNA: TGTGCCAGCAGCCCCGGTTGGGGCACAACTAATGAAAAACTGTTTTTT.

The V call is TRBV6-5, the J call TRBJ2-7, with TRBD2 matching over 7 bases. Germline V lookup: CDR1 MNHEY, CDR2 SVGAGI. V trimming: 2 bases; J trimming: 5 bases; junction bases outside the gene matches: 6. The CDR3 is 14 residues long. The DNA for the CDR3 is TGTGCCAGCAGTTACGATCGGGGGGTAAACGAGCAGTACTTC. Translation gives CASSYDRGVNEQYF.

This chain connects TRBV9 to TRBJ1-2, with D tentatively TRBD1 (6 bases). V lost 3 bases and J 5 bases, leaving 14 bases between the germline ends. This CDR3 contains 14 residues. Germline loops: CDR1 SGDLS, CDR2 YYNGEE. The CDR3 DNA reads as TGTGCCAGCAGCGACCCCTACGGACAGTATGGCTACACCTTC. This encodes CASSDPYGQYGYTF.

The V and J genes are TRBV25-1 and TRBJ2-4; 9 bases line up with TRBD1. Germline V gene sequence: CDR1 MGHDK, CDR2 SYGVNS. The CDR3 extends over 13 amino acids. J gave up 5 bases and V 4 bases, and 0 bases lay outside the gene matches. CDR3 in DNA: TGTGCCAGCAGTGGGACAGGGGAAAACATTCAGTACTTC. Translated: CASSGTGENIQYF.

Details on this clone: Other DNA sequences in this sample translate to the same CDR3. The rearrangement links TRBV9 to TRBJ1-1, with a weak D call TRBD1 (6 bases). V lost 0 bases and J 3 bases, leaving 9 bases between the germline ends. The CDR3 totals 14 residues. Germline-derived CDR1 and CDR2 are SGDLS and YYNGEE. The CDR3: CASSVVPGDTEAFF. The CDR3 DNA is TGTGCCAGCAGCGTAGTGCCAGGGGACACTGAAGCTTTCTTT.

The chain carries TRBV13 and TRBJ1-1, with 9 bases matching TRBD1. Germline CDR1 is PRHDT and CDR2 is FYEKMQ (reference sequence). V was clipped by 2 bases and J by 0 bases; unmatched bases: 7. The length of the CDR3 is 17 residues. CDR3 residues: CASSLSDRGTLNTEAFF. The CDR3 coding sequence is TGTGCCAGCAGCTTATCGGACAGGGGTACCTTGAACACTGAAGCTTTCTTT.